The 32 T cell receptor beta chains given below trace back to one sample, sequenced in a study of cytomegalovirus exposure and HLA in healthy donors. Assay: immunoSEQ multiplex PCR; the TCRdb copy retains only in-frame clones and omits some. In the table there are about 140,000 clones, almost 90% of which are singletons. The sequencing sample was made of PBMCs. These receptors were collected from a woman aged 18-29 years in good health and CMV-seropositive.

The gene calls are TRBV6-5 and TRBJ1-5; D might be TRBD1 (5 bases). Germline assignment: CDR1 MNHEY and CDR2 SVGAGI. Trimming took 4 bases from V and 7 from J, leaving 8 bases between them. The CDR3 is made up of 12 amino acids. CDR3: CASSLGVQPQHF. The CDR3, as DNA: TGTGCCAGCAGTTTAGGGGTGCAGCCCCAGCATTTT.

This sequence joins TRBV27 and TRBJ2-3; D possibly corresponds to TRBD2 (5 bases). In germline, CDR1 is MNHEY, CDR2 SMNVEV (reference sequence). CDR3 length equals 12 residues. V lost 3 bases, J lost 6 bases, and 7 bases lay in between. CDR3 coding DNA: TGTGCCAGCAGTTTCCGGGGTGATACGCAGTATTTT. Translating gives CASSFRGDTQYF.

The rearrangement uses TRBV27 and TRBJ2-1; 14 bases fit TRBD2. Germline CDR1 and CDR2: MNHEY and SMNVEV (reference sequence). The CDR3 has 19 amino acids. V was pared by 4 bases and J by 3 bases, with 11 bases of the junction left unmatched. CDR3 nucleotides: TGTGCCAGCAGTTCCCTCCCCGGGACTAGCGGGAGATTCTACAATGAGCAGTTCTTC. Translated: CASSSLPGTSGRFYNEQFF.

This clone has a single count. The chain is built from TRBV11-2 and TRBJ2-7; no clear D. CDR1 SGHAT and CDR2 FQNNGV come from the germline V gene. The length of the CDR3 is 15 residues. V shed 0 bases and J shed 0 bases, with 9 bases lying between them. CDR3 coding DNA: TGTGCCAGCAGCTTAGAGTCAGGTTCCTCCTACGAGCAGTACTTC. Translation: CASSLESGSSYEQYF.

This clone was recorded a few times. The rearrangement uses TRBV2 and TRBJ2-7, with D possibly TRBD1 on 5 matching bases. Germline V gene data show CDR1 as SNHLY and CDR2 as FYNNEI. V lost 7 bases to trimming and J lost 5 bases, with 24 bases between them. This CDR3 is 16 amino acids long. CDR3 residues: CASTVGPQGRLDEQYF. The DNA of the CDR3 is TGTGCCAGCACCGTAGGCCCCCAGGGCCGCCTAGACGAGCAGTACTTC.

This chain links TRBV7-3 with TRBJ2-2; D is perhaps TRBD2 (6 bases). Germline CDR1 and CDR2: SGHTA and FQGTGA. With 6 bases removed from V and 5 bases from J, the gap between germline ends came to 19 bases. The CDR3 has 16 residues. The CDR3 DNA reads TGTGCCAGCAGTACGACCGGGGGAACGGGGACCGGGGAGCTGTTTTTT. This translates into CASSTTGGTGTGELFF.

The chain uses TRBV7-9 and TRBJ2-3; D is ambiguous. The CDR3 spans 12 residues. CDR1 and CDR2 from the germline V gene are SEHNR and FQNEAQ (reference sequence). Trimming stripped 3 bases from V and 7 bases from J, with 8 bases between. In nucleotides, the CDR3 is TGTGCCAGCAGCTTTGTGAGAAATACGCAGTATTTT. This sequence encodes CASSFVRNTQYF. Filled out from reference TRBV7-9 and TRBJ2-3, the complete variable domain reads DTGVSQNPRHKITKRGQNVTFRCDPISEHNRLYWYRQTLGQGPEFLTYFQNEAQLEKSRLLSDRFSAERPKGSFSTLEIQRTEQGDSAMYLCASSFVRNTQYFGPGTRLTVL.

The genes are TRBV9 and TRBJ2-7; TRBD2 matches 8 bases. Per germline, CDR1 SGDLS and CDR2 YYNGEE. Losses at the gene ends were 0 bases for V and 6 bases for J; bases not matched to a gene: 11. The CDR3 extends over 16 amino acids. This CDR3 is CASSVAGAGESREQYF. The CDR3 coding sequence is TGTGCCAGCAGCGTAGCGGGAGCGGGAGAGTCCCGCGAGCAGTACTTC.

CDR3 DNA: TGTGCCAGCAGCGACCGGGACTTCTTACGGATAGATACGCAGTATTTT. Encoded protein: CASSDRDFLRIDTQYF. The chain employs TRBV28 and TRBJ2-3; tentative D call: TRBD2 (6 bases). V shed 6 bases and J shed 5 bases, with 21 bases lying between them. This CDR3 is 16 amino acids long. The germline gives CDR1 MDHEN, CDR2 SYDVKM.

The chain links TRBV14 to TRBJ2-3; perhaps TRBD2 as D (6 bases). This CDR3 has 13 amino acids. Trimming left V 0 bases short and J 14 bases short, with 15 bases between. The germline V gene encodes CDR1 SGHDN and CDR2 FVKESK. The CDR3 DNA follows: TGTGCCAGCAGCCAAGAATGGAGCGGGCGGCCGTATTTT. This translates into CASSQEWSGRPYF.

The chain couples TRBV4-2 to TRBJ2-1, with TRBD2 identical over 7 bases. This CDR3 is built from 15 residues. V gave up 1 base and J gave up 2 bases; unmatched junction bases: 2. Germline lookup yields CDR1 LGHNA and CDR2 YNFKEQ. The CDR3: CASSQGLAAYNEQFF. CDR3 in DNA: TGTGCCAGCAGCCAAGGGCTAGCGGCCTACAATGAGCAGTTCTTC.

This clone was observed a single time. The genes are TRBV9 and TRBJ2-1, with 11 bases that match TRBD1. J gave up 7 bases and V 4 bases, and 7 bases lay outside the gene matches. There are 15 residues in the CDR3. In germline, CDR1 is SGDLS, CDR2 YYNGEE. This CDR3 reads CASSFEGQGGNEQFF. Written as DNA, the CDR3 is TGTGCCAGCAGCTTCGAGGGACAGGGGGGGAATGAGCAGTTCTTC. The variable domain in full, completed from reference TRBV9 and TRBJ2-1, reads DSGVTQTPKHLITATGQRVTLRCSPRSGDLSVYWYQQSLDQGLQFLIQYYNGEERAKGNILERFSAQQFPDLHSELNLSSLELGDSALYFCASSFEGQGGNEQFFGPGTRLTVL.

This rearrangement joins TRBV5-1 to TRBJ2-3, with TRBD2 matching over 12 bases. The germline V gene has CDR1 SGHRS and CDR2 YFSETQ. This CDR3 has 17 residues. Trimming removed 4 bases from V and 1 base from J; junction bases left unmatched: 7. The CDR3 loop reads CASSLTRTSGGTDTQYF. DNA for the CDR3: TGCGCCAGCAGCCTCACTCGGACTAGCGGGGGCACAGATACGCAGTATTTT.

The chain combines TRBV1 with TRBJ2-2; no DNA check was done on the table's D call, TRBD2. TRBV1 has pseudogene status. This CDR3 contains 16 residues. CDR3 bases: TGCACCAGCAGCCAAGCGACAGCGGGGGGGGACGGGGAGCTGTTTTTT. Its translation: CTSSQATAGGDGELFF.

This chain links TRBV6-1 with TRBJ2-4; perhaps TRBD2 as D (5 bases). The V end was cut by 10 bases, the J end by 8 bases, with 21 bases between. The CDR3 spans 14 residues. Germline-derived CDR1 and CDR2 are MNHNS and SASEGT. The CDR3 loop is CANPGWRHGDIQYF. The CDR3 DNA is TGTGCCAACCCAGGTTGGAGGCACGGGGACATTCAGTACTTC.

The V and J genes are TRBV6-4 and TRBJ2-1; 8 bases line up with TRBD2. Germline assignment: CDR1 MRHNA and CDR2 SNTAGT. Trimming at V came to 3 bases and at J to 4 bases, leaving 5 bases not matched to a gene. CDR3 size: 15 residues. The CDR3 DNA follows: TGTGCCAGCAGTGAAGTTAGCGGGGAATACAATGAGCAGTTCTTC. Translating it yields CASSEVSGEYNEQFF.

The chain employs TRBV28 and TRBJ2-1; TRBD2 matches at 10 bases. CDR1 and CDR2 (germline): MDHEN, SYDVKM. The CDR3 totals 16 residues. J lost 6 bases, V lost 6 bases, and 11 bases had no gene match. The CDR3, as DNA: TGTGCCAGCAGCCGAAGAATCCTAGCGGGAGCCAATGAGCAGTTCTTC. Protein product: CASSRRILAGANEQFF.

This chain joins TRBV15 and TRBJ1-4; the match to TRBD1 covers 8 bases. V was pared by 1 base and J by 7 bases, with 2 bases of the junction left unmatched. This CDR3 is built from 14 residues. CDR1 is LNHNV and CDR2 is YYDKDF in the germline V gene (reference sequence). CDR3 residues: CATSRGTGIEKLFF. The DNA for the CDR3 is TGTGCCACCAGCAGAGGGACAGGGATTGAAAAACTGTTTTTT.

The chain links TRBV4-2 to TRBJ2-3; 7 bases are a match to TRBD1. The CDR3 runs 16 residues. V shed 1 base, J shed 4 bases, and the junction held 8 bases outside the gene matches. Germline V lookup: CDR1 LGHNA, CDR2 YNFKEQ. The CDR3 DNA sequence: TGTGCCAGCAGCCAAGCGATACAGGGGTCGGCAGATACGCAGTATTTT. It translates to CASSQAIQGSADTQYF.

The J gene is TRBJ2-2, the V gene TRBV2; TRBD2 might be the D (6 bases). The germline gives CDR1 SNHLY, CDR2 FYNNEI. Between the trimmed V and J ends, which lost 8 bases and 0 bases, there was a span of 13 bases. The CDR3 extends over 15 amino acids. CDR3 in amino acids: CASARTGANTGELFF. The CDR3 nucleotides read TGTGCCAGCGCACGGACGGGGGCGAACACCGGGGAGCTGTTTTTT.

The J gene is TRBJ1-1, the V gene TRBV23-1; D might be TRBD1 (6 bases). TRBV23-1 is an open reading frame, and its role is uncertain. Trimming removed 1 base at V and 6 bases at J, with 18 bases between. This CDR3 contains 16 residues. CDR3 sequence: CASSQYGRGVRSEAFF. The CDR3 DNA is TGCGCCAGCAGTCAATATGGCAGGGGAGTTCGCTCTGAAGCTTTCTTT.

The V gene is TRBV10-3, the J gene TRBJ2-7, with 9 nucleotides matching TRBD1. The CDR3 contains 15 residues. V dropped 0 bases and J dropped 5; count of bases not matched to a gene: 5. The germline V gene has CDR1 ENHRY and CDR2 SYGVKD. For the CDR3, the DNA is TGTGCCATCAGTGAGTCGGGGACAGGGTTTAACGAGCAGTACTTC. This codes for CAISESGTGFNEQYF.

This chain joins TRBV7-3 and TRBJ2-7; 8 bases match TRBD1. The CDR3 length is 15 residues. Per the germline V gene, CDR1 is SGHTA and CDR2 is FQGTGA. J was trimmed by 3 bases and V by 5 bases; bases with no gene match: 9. CDR3 sequence: CASSPTGGRVYEQYF. The CDR3 DNA reads TGTGCCAGCAGCCCAACAGGGGGTCGGGTCTACGAGCAGTACTTC.

The CDR3 DNA reads TGTGCCAGCAGTCCGCCCGACAATTTCAAGGAGCAGTACTTC. It encodes CASSPPDNFKEQYF. The V and J genes are TRBV28 and TRBJ2-7; D unresolved. Germline CDR1 MDHEN, CDR2 SYDVKM. V was shortened by 5 bases and J by 7 bases, with 18 bases between the two germline ends. This CDR3 contains 14 residues.

The chain is built from TRBV27 and TRBJ2-1; 10 nucleotides line up with TRBD2. The CDR3 consists of 14 residues. Losses at the gene ends were 6 bases for V and 9 bases for J; bases not matched to a gene: 8. Germline lookup yields CDR1 MNHEY and CDR2 SMNVEV (reference sequence). The CDR3 DNA is TGTGCCAGCAGCCCTAGCGGGAGCGGGACTGAGCAGTTCTTC. It translates to CASSPSGSGTEQFF.

The V call is TRBV18, the J call TRBJ2-7; TRBD2 aligns across 8 bases. J gave up 7 bases and V 3 bases, and 5 bases lay outside the gene matches. Germline CDR1 and CDR2: KGHSH and LQKENI. This CDR3 has 13 amino acids. The CDR3 region is CASSPGIAGEQYF. The DNA for the CDR3 is TGTGCCAGCTCACCGGGAATAGCGGGGGAGCAGTACTTC.

The V gene is TRBV7-6, the J gene TRBJ1-2; D possibly corresponds to TRBD1 (5 bases). With 4 bases removed from V and 2 bases from J, the gap between germline ends came to 8 bases. The CDR3 has 13 amino acids. Germline V gene lookup returns CDR1 SGHVS and CDR2 FNYEAQ. The CDR3 nucleotides are TGTGCCAGCAGCTACGCAGGGAACTATGGCTACACCTTC. Residues: CASSYAGNYGYTF.

This clone is a singleton in its sample. This chain joins TRBV11-2 and TRBJ2-5; 8 positions agree with TRBD1. V shed 4 bases and J 1 base; nucleotides not matched to a gene: 5. This CDR3 contains 15 residues. Germline-derived CDR1 and CDR2 are SGHAT and FQNNGV. CDR3 amino acids: CASSSGQGLQETQYF. The CDR3 bases are TGTGCCAGCAGCTCAGGACAGGGTCTCCAAGAGACCCAGTACTTC. Supplemented by reference TRBV11-2 and TRBJ2-5, the full variable domain reads EAGVAQSPRYKIIEKRQSVAFWCNPISGHATLYWYQQILGQGPKLLIQFQNNGVVDDSQLPKDRFSAERLKGVDSTLKIQPAKLEDSAVYLCASSSGQGLQETQYFGPGTRLLVL.

J is TRBJ2-5 and V is TRBV21-1; the table's D call of TRBD2 was not tested on the DNA. TRBV21-1 is labeled a pseudogene. CDR3 length: 16 residues. Here the CDR3 reads CASSKMGLDSNWTQYF. The CDR3, as DNA: TGTGCCAGCAGCAAAATGGGACTAGACAGCAATTGGACCCAGTACTTC.

This sequence joins TRBV4-3 and TRBJ2-4; D call uncertain. The CDR3 contains 13 residues. The germline CDR1 and CDR2 sequences are LGHNA and YSLEER. With 0 bases removed from V and 6 bases from J, the gap between germline ends came to 6 bases. CDR3 residues: CASSQETRNIQYF. The CDR3 DNA reads as TGCGCCAGCAGCCAAGAAACAAGAAACATTCAGTACTTC.

The chain carries TRBV7-3 and TRBJ2-6; D is unclear. V was trimmed by 5 bases and J by 0 bases, leaving 5 bases between them. This CDR3 is built from 14 residues. The germline V gene has CDR1 SGHTA and CDR2 FQGTGA. The CDR3 DNA reads TGTGCCAGCAGCCCTAACTCTGGGGCCAACGTCCTGACTTTC. It yields the protein CASSPNSGANVLTF.

The chain links TRBV5-4 to TRBJ2-6; D is possibly TRBD1 (6 bases). The CDR3 is 19 amino acids. Germline V gene sequence: CDR1 SGHNT, CDR2 YYREEE (reference sequence). V gave up 2 bases and J gave up 0 bases, with 18 bases separating them. CDR3 loop: CASSFGQPVSPSGANVLTF. The CDR3 region has the DNA TGTGCCAGCAGCTTTGGACAGCCGGTCTCCCCCTCTGGGGCCAACGTCCTGACTTTC.